The 26 T cell receptor beta chains presented below share a single source sample, sequenced in a study of cytomegalovirus exposure and HLA in healthy donors (dated by TCRdb to 2016 to 2017). Receptor libraries were prepared by the immunoSEQ multiplex PCR assay. For the multiplex PCR, a mixture combining 60 forward primers for TCR Vbeta segments and 13 reverse primers for TCR Jbeta segments was used. TCRdb stores this immuneACCESS table with in-frame sequences only. Part of the clones is absent; in the studies checked, under half of the shortfall reflects unresolved V genes, and no reason is known for the rest. The sample yields about 190,000 clones; about 85% were counted once. The ten largest clonotypes hold 1% of the sample. The sequenced sample consisted of PBMCs. Receptor source: a boy younger than 10 in good health and CMV-seronegative.

The V gene is TRBV7-9, the J gene TRBJ2-7; D is possibly TRBD1 (7 bases). This CDR3 comprises 14 residues. Trimming removed 5 bases at V and 2 bases at J, with 13 bases between. Germline loops: CDR1 SEHNR, CDR2 FQNEAQ (reference sequence). CDR3 sequence (DNA): TGTGCCAGCAGCCCCAGGGGGGCGGCCTACGAGCAGTACGTC. Amino acid sequence: CASSPRGAAYEQYV.

J is TRBJ1-6 and V is TRBV19, with D perhaps TRBD1 (6 bases). Germline-derived CDR1 and CDR2 are LNHDA and SQIVND (reference sequence). V was shortened by 6 bases and J by 7 bases, with 10 bases between the two germline ends. This CDR3 is 13 amino acids long. CDR3 nucleotide sequence: TGTGCCAGTAGCGCACAGGGAAATTCACCCCTCCACTTT. Protein product: CASSAQGNSPLHF.

The chain is built from TRBV30 and TRBJ1-2, with 7 bases fitting TRBD1. The CDR3 length is 12 residues. Germline CDR1 and CDR2: GTSNPN and SVGIG (reference sequence). The V segment lost 4 bases and the J segment 5 bases; nucleotides outside the gene matches: 4. The CDR3 region has the DNA TGTGCCTGGAATCCAGGGGGTTATGGCTACACCTTC. It is translated as CAWNPGGYGYTF.

The rearrangement links TRBV7-9 to TRBJ1-1; 7 nucleotides agree with TRBD1. The CDR3 has 13 amino acids. V was clipped by 1 base and J by 4 bases; unmatched bases: 0. Germline V gives CDR1 SEHNR, CDR2 FQNEAQ (reference sequence). As DNA, the CDR3 is TGTGCCAGCAGCTTAGGGGACAGCACTGAAGCTTTCTTT. Its protein is CASSLGDSTEAFF.

This chain uses TRBV11-2 with TRBJ1-3; the D is unclear. This CDR3 is 15 amino acids long. In germline, CDR1 is SGHAT, CDR2 FQNNGV. Between the trimmed V and J ends, which lost 5 bases and 0 bases, there was a span of 11 bases. This CDR3 is CASSLGGSSGNTIYF. The CDR3 DNA follows: TGTGCCAGCAGCCTAGGAGGGAGCTCTGGAAACACCATATATTTT.

This clone was recorded only once. The genes are TRBV19 and TRBJ2-3; 11 bases are shared with TRBD2. CDR3 length: 17 residues. J was trimmed by 2 bases and V by 6 bases; bases with no gene match: 10. The germline V gene has CDR1 LNHDA and CDR2 SQIVND (reference sequence). The CDR3 bases are TGTGCCAGTAGCCGTACGACTAGCGGGGCGCACACAGATACGCAGTATTTT. Translating gives CASSRTTSGAHTDTQYF.

This clone has a single count. The chain joins TRBV27 to TRBJ2-1, with 14 bases fitting TRBD2. CDR3 length: 16 amino acids. Trimming took 3 bases from V and 7 from J; bases not matched to a gene: 5. Germline V gene sequence: CDR1 MNHEY, CDR2 SMNVEV (reference sequence). CDR3 nucleotides: TGTGCCAGCAGTTTTAGACTAGCGGGAGGGCCTAATGAGCAGTTCTTC. This translates into CASSFRLAGGPNEQFF.

The chain is built from TRBV7-9 and TRBJ1-1, with a tentative D call TRBD1 (5 bases). The germline CDR1 and CDR2 sequences are SEHNR and FQNEAQ (reference sequence). Trimming pared 4 bases from V and 3 bases from J, leaving 15 bases between. The CDR3 loop spans 15 amino acids. The CDR3 loop is CASSSPAWGDTEAFF. CDR3 sequence (DNA): TGTGCCAGCAGCTCCCCGGCCTGGGGGGACACTGAAGCTTTCTTT.

The chain has TRBV27 and TRBJ2-1, with D maybe TRBD1 (5 bases). The CDR3 runs 15 residues. The V end lost 3 bases, the J end lost 0 bases, and 9 bases lay between the germline ends. Germline-derived CDR1 and CDR2 are MNHEY and SMNVEV (reference sequence). The CDR3 sequence is CASSFYDSSYNEQFF. In DNA, the CDR3 is TGTGCCAGCAGTTTTTACGACAGCTCCTACAATGAGCAGTTCTTC.

The chain is built from TRBV7-5 and TRBJ2-7; the DNA was not used to check the table's D call, TRBD1. TRBV7-5 is given as a pseudogene. There are 16 residues in the CDR3. In nucleotides, the CDR3 is TGTGTCAGAAGCGCCCCGGGACAGGGCTCCTCCTACGAGCAGTACGTC. This translates into CVRSAPGQGSSYEQYV.

The J gene is TRBJ1-6, the V gene TRBV5-1, with D hard to call. The CDR3 contains 17 residues. The V and J ends lost 4 bases and 0 bases respectively, with 14 bases between them. Per the germline V gene, CDR1 is SGHRS and CDR2 is YFSETQ. The CDR3 DNA sequence: TGCGCCAGCAGCCCGAATCCCACGAGCTCCTATAATTCACCCCTCCACTTT. This codes for CASSPNPTSSYNSPLHF.

V is TRBV7-3 and J is TRBJ2-6, with D possibly being TRBD1 (5 bases). V lost 5 bases to trimming and J lost 2 bases, with 10 bases between them. Germline values: CDR1 SGHTA, CDR2 FQGTGA. This CDR3 has 15 amino acids. The DNA for the CDR3 is TGTGCCAGCAGCCCCCAGGGTACTGGGGCCAACGTCCTGACTTTC. Encoded protein: CASSPQGTGANVLTF.

This rearrangement joins TRBV30 to TRBJ2-2; D ambiguous. Germline V gene sequence: CDR1 GTSNPN, CDR2 SVGIG (reference sequence). The CDR3 is 15 amino acids. V was trimmed by 4 bases and J by 0 bases, leaving 12 bases between them. This chain's CDR3 is CAWNPLDSNTGELFF. CDR3 nucleotides: TGTGCCTGGAACCCCCTCGACTCGAACACCGGGGAGCTGTTTTTT.

The chain recombines TRBV19 with TRBJ1-1; maybe TRBD1 (5 bases). The V end lost 8 bases, the J end lost 1 base, and 17 bases lay between the germline ends. The CDR3 consists of 15 residues. Germline CDR1 reads LNHDA; CDR2 reads SQIVND (reference sequence). CDR3: CASLFRTHENTEAFF. CDR3 coding DNA: TGTGCCAGTTTGTTTCGGACACATGAGAACACTGAAGCTTTCTTT.

The genes are TRBV4-1 and TRBJ2-5; the D gene is possibly TRBD1 (7 bases). Germline assignment: CDR1 MGHRA and CDR2 YSYEKL. The CDR3 runs 15 residues. V lost 4 bases, J lost 4 bases, and 16 bases lay in between. CDR3 region: CASSRTGGESETQYF. Written as DNA, the CDR3 is TGCGCCAGCAGCCGGACAGGCGGGGAGTCAGAGACCCAGTACTTC.

The rearrangement joins TRBV6-1 to TRBJ1-2; 8 bases are shared with TRBD1. The germline V gene has CDR1 MNHNS and CDR2 SASEGT. The CDR3 runs 13 residues. Trimming at V came to 7 bases and at J to 4 bases, leaving 5 bases not matched to a gene. The CDR3: CASTQDRGYGYTF. The DNA for the CDR3 is TGTGCCAGCACTCAAGACAGGGGCTATGGCTACACCTTC.

V usage is TRBV2 and J usage is TRBJ1-3, with 9 bases identical to TRBD1. Germline values: CDR1 SNHLY, CDR2 FYNNEI. The junction had 5 bases not matched to a gene; V was cut back by 6 bases and J by 2 bases. The CDR3 runs to 15 residues. Here the CDR3 DNA reads TGTGCCAGCAGGGGACAGGGCGTAGCTGGAAACACCATATATTTT. Residues: CASRGQGVAGNTIYF.

V and J are TRBV14 and TRBJ2-1; D is ambiguous. This CDR3 is built from 14 residues. Trimming took off 1 base at V and 6 bases at J, with 10 bases between the two ends. CDR1 SGHDN and CDR2 FVKESK come from the germline V gene. DNA of the CDR3: TGTGCCAGCAGCCAAGGAATCTATTTCAATGAGCAGTTCTTC. This encodes CASSQGIYFNEQFF.

The rearrangement uses TRBV10-3 and TRBJ2-3, with D possibly TRBD1 on 6 matching bases. Trimming stripped 8 bases from V and 0 bases from J, with 15 bases between. The CDR3 consists of 15 residues. Germline V lookup: CDR1 ENHRY, CDR2 SYGVKD. CDR3 nucleotides: TGTGCCATCGGGCAGGGGACAACTAGCACAGATACGCAGTATTTT. Its translation is CAIGQGTTSTDTQYF.

V is TRBV2 and J is TRBJ2-2, with D possibly being TRBD1 (5 bases). The V gene's germline CDR1 is SNHLY and CDR2 FYNNEI. Trimming cost V 0 bases and J 6 bases, with 8 bases left between them. The CDR3 totals 14 residues. The CDR3 DNA follows: TGTGCCAGCAGTGAAGCAGGGGTGGCCGGGGAGCTGTTTTTT. It codes for CASSEAGVAGELFF.

The chain links TRBV7-8 to TRBJ1-5; D is possibly TRBD1 (5 bases). There are 17 residues in the CDR3. V was pared by 5 bases and J by 0 bases, with 17 bases between. The V gene's germline CDR1 is SGHVS and CDR2 FQNEAQ. The CDR3 coding sequence is TGTGCCAGCAGCGAGGCCCCCAGGGAGGGTAGCAATCAGCCCCAGCATTTT. Translating gives CASSEAPREGSNQPQHF. The whole variable domain, filled in from reference TRBV7-8 and TRBJ1-5, reads GAGVSQSPRYKVAKRGQDVALRCDPISGHVSLFWYQQALGQGPEFLTYFQNEAQLDKSGLPSDRFFAERPEGSVSTLKIQRTQQEDSAVYLCASSEAPREGSNQPQHFGDGTRLSIL.

The rearrangement uses TRBV6-5 and TRBJ2-1, with 7 bases aligning to TRBD2. V was pared by 4 bases and J by 9 bases, with 12 bases of the junction left unmatched. This CDR3 is built from 15 residues. Germline V lookup: CDR1 MNHEY, CDR2 SVGAGI. The DNA of the CDR3 is TGTGCCAGCAGTTGGGGGGGGGAGGGTATAGGTGAGCAGTTCTTC. Its protein is CASSWGGEGIGEQFF.

This clone is a singleton in its sample. The chain is built from TRBV5-6 and TRBJ1-4, with unresolved D. CDR3 length equals 17 residues. Trimming took 0 bases from V and 0 from J, leaving 12 bases between them. CDR1 is SGHDT and CDR2 is YYEEEE in the germline V gene. DNA of the CDR3: TGTGCCAGCAGCTTGGATGCCAGGCCGGCAACTAATGAAAAACTGTTTTTT. This sequence encodes CASSLDARPATNEKLFF.

The chain has TRBV27 and TRBJ1-6; TRBD1 matches 10 bases. Germline V gene sequence: CDR1 MNHEY, CDR2 SMNVEV (reference sequence). The CDR3 length is 16 residues. The V gene end was trimmed by 4 bases and the J gene end by 15 bases; junction bases not matched to a gene: 15. The CDR3 DNA reads TGTGCCAGCAGTTACGGCGGATCGAGACAGGGGGCCCGCCTCCACTTT. This translates into CASSYGGSRQGARLHF.

The chain has TRBV15 and TRBJ2-7, with no clear D. This CDR3 has 14 residues. V dropped 0 bases and J dropped 2 bases, with 8 bases sitting between them. Germline loops: CDR1 LNHNV, CDR2 YYDKDF (reference sequence). The CDR3 DNA is TGTGCCACCAGCAGAGACAGATCCGCCTACGAGCAGTACTTC. This translates into CATSRDRSAYEQYF.

A remark on this clone: At one end the junction does not follow the germline gene, possibly because of a read error. The rearrangement uses TRBV7-8 and TRBJ2-1; D perhaps matches TRBD2 (6 bases). Germline CDR1 SGHVS, CDR2 FQNEAQ. This CDR3 has 15 residues. The chain's CDR3 is CAGSSPRDFYNEQFF. CDR3 in DNA: TGTGCCGGCAGCTCCCCGCGGGACTTCTACAATGAGCAGTTCTTC.